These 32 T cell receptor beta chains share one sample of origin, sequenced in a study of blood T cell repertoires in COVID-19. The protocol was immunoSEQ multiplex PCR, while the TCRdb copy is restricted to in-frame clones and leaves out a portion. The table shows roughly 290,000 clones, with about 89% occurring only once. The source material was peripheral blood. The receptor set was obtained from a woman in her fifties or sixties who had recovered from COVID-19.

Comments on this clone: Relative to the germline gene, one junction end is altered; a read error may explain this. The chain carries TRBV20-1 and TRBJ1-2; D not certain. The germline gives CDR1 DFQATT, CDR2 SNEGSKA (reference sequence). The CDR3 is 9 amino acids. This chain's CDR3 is CSAKPGPLF. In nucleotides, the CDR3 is TGCAGTGCTAAACCGGGTCCTCTTTTC.

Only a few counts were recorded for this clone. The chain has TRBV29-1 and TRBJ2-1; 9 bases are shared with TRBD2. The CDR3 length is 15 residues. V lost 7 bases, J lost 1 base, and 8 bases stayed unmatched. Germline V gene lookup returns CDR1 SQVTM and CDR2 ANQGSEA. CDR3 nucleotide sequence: TGCAGCGCCCTGATCCTAGCGGGGTCCTACAATGAGCAGTTCTTC. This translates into CSALILAGSYNEQFF.

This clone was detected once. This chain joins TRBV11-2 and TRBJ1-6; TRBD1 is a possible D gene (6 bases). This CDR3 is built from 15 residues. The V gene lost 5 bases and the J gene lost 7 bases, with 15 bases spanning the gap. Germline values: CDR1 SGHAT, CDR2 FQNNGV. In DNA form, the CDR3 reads TGTGCCAGCAGCCCAGGGGACGTAGCCAATTCACCCCTCCACTTT. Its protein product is CASSPGDVANSPLHF. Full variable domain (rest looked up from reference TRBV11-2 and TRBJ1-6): EAGVAQSPRYKIIEKRQSVAFWCNPISGHATLYWYQQILGQGPKLLIQFQNNGVVDDSQLPKDRFSAERLKGVDSTLKIQPAKLEDSAVYLCASSPGDVANSPLHFGNGTRLTVT.

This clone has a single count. CDR3 region: CASRRSVDTQYF. In DNA form, the CDR3 reads TGTGCCAGCCGGCGGAGCGTGGATACGCAGTATTTT. This chain links TRBV6-5 with TRBJ2-3; D is undetermined. The CDR3 has 12 residues. Germline CDR1 and CDR2: MNHEY and SVGAGI. V lost 8 bases and J lost 6, with 12 bases in between.

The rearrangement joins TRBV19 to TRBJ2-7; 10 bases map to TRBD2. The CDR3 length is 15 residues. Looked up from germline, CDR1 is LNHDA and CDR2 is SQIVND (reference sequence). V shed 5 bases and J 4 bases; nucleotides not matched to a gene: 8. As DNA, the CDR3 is TGTGCCAGTAGTTACGCTAGCGGGAGTTCGTACGAGCAGTACTTC. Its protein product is CASSYASGSSYEQYF.

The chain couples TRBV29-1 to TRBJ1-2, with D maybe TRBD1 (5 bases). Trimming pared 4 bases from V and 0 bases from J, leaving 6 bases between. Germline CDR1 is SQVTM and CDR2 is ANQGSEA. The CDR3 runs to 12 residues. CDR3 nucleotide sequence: TGCAGCGTTGGACAGTCTAACTATGGCTACACCTTC. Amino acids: CSVGQSNYGYTF.

The CDR3 reads CATSREGPRETQYF. The CDR3, as DNA: TGTGCCACCAGCAGAGAGGGCCCCCGAGAGACCCAGTACTTC. The J gene is TRBJ2-5, the V gene TRBV15; D is ambiguous. V was shortened by 0 bases and J by 4 bases, with 9 bases between the two germline ends. The CDR3 spans 14 residues. CDR1 LNHNV and CDR2 YYDKDF come from the germline V gene (reference sequence).

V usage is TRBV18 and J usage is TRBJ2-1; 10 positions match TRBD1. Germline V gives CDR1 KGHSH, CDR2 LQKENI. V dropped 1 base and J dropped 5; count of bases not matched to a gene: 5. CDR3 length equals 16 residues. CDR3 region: CASSPLDRGFNNEQFF. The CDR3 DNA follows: TGTGCCAGCTCACCACTGGACAGGGGGTTCAACAATGAGCAGTTCTTC.

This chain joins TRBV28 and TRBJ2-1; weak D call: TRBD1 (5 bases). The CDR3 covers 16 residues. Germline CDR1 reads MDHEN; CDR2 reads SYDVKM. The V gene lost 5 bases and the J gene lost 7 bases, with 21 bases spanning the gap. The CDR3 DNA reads TGTGCCAGCAGTCTTTCCAAGCCCAAAAGGGGAAATGAGCAGTTCTTC. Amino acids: CASSLSKPKRGNEQFF. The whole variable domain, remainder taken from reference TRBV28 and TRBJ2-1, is DVKVTQSSRYLVKRTGEKVFLECVQDMDHENMFWYRQDPGLGLRLIYFSYDVKMKEKGDIPEGYSVSREKKERFSLILESASTNQTSMYLCASSLSKPKRGNEQFFGPGTRLTVL.

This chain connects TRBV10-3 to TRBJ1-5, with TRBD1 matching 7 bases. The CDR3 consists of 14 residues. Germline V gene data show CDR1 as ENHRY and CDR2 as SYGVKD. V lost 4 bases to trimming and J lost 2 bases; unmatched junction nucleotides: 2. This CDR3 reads CAISGQGGNQPQHF. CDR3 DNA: TGTGCCATCAGTGGACAGGGTGGCAATCAGCCCCAGCATTTT.

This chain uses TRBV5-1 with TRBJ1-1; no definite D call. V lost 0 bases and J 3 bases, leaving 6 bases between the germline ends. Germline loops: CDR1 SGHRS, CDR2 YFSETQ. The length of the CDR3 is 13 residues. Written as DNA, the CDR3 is TGCGCCAGCAGCTTGGAACGGGACACTGAAGCTTTCTTT. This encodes CASSLERDTEAFF.

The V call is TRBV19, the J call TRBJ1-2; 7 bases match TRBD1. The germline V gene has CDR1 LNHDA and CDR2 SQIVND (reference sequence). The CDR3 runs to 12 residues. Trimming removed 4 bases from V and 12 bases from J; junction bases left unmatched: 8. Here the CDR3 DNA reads TGTGCCAGTAGTAGAAACAGGGGAGAAAACACCTTC. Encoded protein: CASSRNRGENTF.

CDR3 loop: CASSFGPSETQYF. As DNA, the CDR3 is TGTGCCAGCAGCTTCGGTCCTTCAGAGACCCAGTACTTC. The rearrangement joins TRBV7-2 to TRBJ2-5; D is unclear. The V and J ends lost 3 bases and 4 bases respectively, with 9 bases between them. The germline V gene has CDR1 SGHTA and CDR2 FQGNSA. The CDR3 loop spans 13 amino acids.

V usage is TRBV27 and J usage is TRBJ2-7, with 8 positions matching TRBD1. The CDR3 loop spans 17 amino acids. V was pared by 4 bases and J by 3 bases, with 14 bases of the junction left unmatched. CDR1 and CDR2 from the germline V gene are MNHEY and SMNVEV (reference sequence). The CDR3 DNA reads TGTGCCAGCAGTTCAAGCCTGACAGGGGAGGTATTCTACGAGCAGTACTTC. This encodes CASSSSLTGEVFYEQYF.

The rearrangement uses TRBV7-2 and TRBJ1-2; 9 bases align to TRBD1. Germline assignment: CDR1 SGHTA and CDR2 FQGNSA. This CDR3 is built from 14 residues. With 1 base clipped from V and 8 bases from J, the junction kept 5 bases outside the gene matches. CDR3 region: CASSLGGDRGGYTF. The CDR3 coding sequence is TGTGCCAGCAGCTTAGGAGGAGACAGGGGGGGCTACACCTTC.

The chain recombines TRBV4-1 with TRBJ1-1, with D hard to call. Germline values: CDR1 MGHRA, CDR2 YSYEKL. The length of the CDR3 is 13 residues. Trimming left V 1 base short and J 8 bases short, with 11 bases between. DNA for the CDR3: TGCGCCAGCAGCCAAGCGAGGTTTATGGAAGCTTTCTTT. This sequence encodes CASSQARFMEAFF.

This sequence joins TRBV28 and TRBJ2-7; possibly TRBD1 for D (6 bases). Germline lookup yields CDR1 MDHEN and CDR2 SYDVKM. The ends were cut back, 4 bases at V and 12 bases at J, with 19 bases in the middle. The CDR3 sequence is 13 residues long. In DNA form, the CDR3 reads TGTGCCAGCAGTTCCCCTTCGACCGGGACACGGTACTTC. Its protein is CASSSPSTGTRYF. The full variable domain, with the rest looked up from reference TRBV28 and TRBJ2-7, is DVKVTQSSRYLVKRTGEKVFLECVQDMDHENMFWYRQDPGLGLRLIYFSYDVKMKEKGDIPEGYSVSREKKERFSLILESASTNQTSMYLCASSSPSTGTRYFGPGTRLTVT.

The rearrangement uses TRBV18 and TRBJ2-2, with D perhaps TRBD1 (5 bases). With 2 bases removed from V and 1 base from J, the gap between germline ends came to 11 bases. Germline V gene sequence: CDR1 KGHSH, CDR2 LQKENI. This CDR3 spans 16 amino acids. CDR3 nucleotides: TGTGCCAGCTCACCATCACGCCAGGGGAACACCGGGGAGCTGTTTTTT. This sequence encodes CASSPSRQGNTGELFF.

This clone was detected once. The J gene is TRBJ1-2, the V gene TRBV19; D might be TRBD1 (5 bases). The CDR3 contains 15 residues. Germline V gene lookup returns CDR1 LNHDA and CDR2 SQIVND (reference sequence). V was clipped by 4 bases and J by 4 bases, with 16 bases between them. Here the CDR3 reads CASSSGGGIIYGYTF. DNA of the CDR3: TGTGCCAGTAGTAGCGGTGGGGGGATCATCTATGGCTACACCTTC. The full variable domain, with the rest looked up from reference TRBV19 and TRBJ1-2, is DGGITQSPKYLFRKEGQNVTLSCEQNLNHDAMYWYRQDPGQGLRLIYYSQIVNDFQKGDIAEGYSVSREKKESFPLTVTSAQKNPTAFYLCASSSGGGIIYGYTFGSGTRLTVV.

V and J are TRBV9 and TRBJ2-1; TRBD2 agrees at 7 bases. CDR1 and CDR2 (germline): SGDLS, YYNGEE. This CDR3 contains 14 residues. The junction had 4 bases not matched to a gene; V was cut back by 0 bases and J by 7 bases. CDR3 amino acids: CASSVAGGWNEQFF. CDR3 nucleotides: TGTGCCAGCAGCGTAGCGGGAGGTTGGAATGAGCAGTTCTTC.

CDR3 amino acids: CSVGGVPETQYF. In DNA form, the CDR3 reads TGCAGCGTTGGGGGAGTTCCCGAGACCCAGTACTTC. The chain carries TRBV29-1 and TRBJ2-5; the D gene is possibly TRBD2 (5 bases). Germline V gene sequence: CDR1 SQVTM, CDR2 ANQGSEA. V gave up 4 bases and J gave up 5 bases, with 11 bases separating them. The CDR3 sequence is 12 residues long.

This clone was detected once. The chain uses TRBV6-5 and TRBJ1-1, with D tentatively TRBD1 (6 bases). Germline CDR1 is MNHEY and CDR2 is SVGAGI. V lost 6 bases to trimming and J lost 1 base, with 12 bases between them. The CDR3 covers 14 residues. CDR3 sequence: CASRGGTSNTEAFF. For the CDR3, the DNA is TGTGCCAGCAGGGGGGGGACATCGAACACTGAAGCTTTCTTT.

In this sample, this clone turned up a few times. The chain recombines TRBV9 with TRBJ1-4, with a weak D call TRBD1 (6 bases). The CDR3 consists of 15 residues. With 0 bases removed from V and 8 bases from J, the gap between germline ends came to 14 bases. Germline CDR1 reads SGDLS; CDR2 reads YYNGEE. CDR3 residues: CASSVGTVGGEKLFF. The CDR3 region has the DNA TGTGCCAGCAGCGTAGGGACAGTTGGCGGGGAAAAACTGTTTTTT. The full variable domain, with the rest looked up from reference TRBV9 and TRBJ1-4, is DSGVTQTPKHLITATGQRVTLRCSPRSGDLSVYWYQQSLDQGLQFLIQYYNGEERAKGNILERFSAQQFPDLHSELNLSSLELGDSALYFCASSVGTVGGEKLFFGSGTQLSVL.

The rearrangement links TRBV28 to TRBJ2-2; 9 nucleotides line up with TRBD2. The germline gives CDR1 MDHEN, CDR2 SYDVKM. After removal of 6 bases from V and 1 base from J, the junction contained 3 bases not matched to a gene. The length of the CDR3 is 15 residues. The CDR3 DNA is TGTGCCAGCAGAAGACTAGCGGTGAACACCGGGGAGCTGTTTTTT. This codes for CASRRLAVNTGELFF.

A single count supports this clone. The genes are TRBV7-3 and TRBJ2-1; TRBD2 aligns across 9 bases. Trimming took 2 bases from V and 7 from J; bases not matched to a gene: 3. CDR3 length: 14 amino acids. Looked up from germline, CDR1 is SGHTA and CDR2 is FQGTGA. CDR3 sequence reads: CASSLGGRGNEQFF. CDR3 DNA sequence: TGTGCCAGCAGCTTAGGCGGGAGGGGGAATGAGCAGTTCTTC.

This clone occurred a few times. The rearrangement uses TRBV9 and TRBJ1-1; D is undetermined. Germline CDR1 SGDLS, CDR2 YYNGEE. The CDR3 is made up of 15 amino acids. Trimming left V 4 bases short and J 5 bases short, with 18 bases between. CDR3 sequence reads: CASSRTSPQETEAFF. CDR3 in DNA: TGTGCCAGCAGCAGGACTTCGCCCCAGGAAACTGAAGCTTTCTTT. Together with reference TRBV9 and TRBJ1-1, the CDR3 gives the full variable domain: DSGVTQTPKHLITATGQRVTLRCSPRSGDLSVYWYQQSLDQGLQFLIQYYNGEERAKGNILERFSAQQFPDLHSELNLSSLELGDSALYFCASSRTSPQETEAFFGQGTRLTVV.

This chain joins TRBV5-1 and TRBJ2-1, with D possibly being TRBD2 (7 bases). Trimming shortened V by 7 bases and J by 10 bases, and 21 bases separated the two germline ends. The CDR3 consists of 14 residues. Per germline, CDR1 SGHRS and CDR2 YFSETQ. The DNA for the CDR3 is TGCGCCAGCCGAGGGGGGGCCCCTTTCGGAGAGCAGTTCTTC. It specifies CASRGGAPFGEQFF.

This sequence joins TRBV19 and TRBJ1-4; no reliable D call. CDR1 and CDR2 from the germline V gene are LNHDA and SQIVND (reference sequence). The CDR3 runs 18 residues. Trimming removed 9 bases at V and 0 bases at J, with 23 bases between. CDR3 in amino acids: CARQPVTPRPATNEKLFF. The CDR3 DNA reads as TGTGCCAGACAGCCCGTAACCCCTCGGCCGGCAACTAATGAAAAACTGTTTTTT.

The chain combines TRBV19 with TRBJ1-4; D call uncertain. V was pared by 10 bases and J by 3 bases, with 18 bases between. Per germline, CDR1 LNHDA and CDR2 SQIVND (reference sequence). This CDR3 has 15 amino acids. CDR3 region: CAILGRRSANEKLFF. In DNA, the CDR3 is TGTGCCATCCTAGGTCGGAGGTCGGCTAATGAAAAACTGTTTTTT.

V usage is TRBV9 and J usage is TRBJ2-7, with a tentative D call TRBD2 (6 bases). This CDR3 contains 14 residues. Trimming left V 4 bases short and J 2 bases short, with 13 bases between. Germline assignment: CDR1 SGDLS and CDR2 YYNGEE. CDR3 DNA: TGTGCCAGCAGCCCATCGGGAGCCCCCTACGAGCAGTACTTC. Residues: CASSPSGAPYEQYF.

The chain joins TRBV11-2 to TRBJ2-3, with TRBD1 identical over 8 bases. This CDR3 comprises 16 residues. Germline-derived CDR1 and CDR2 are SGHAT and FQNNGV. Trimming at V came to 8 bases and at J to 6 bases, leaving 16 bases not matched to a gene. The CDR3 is CASAGLTGVIGDTQYF. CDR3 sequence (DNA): TGTGCCAGCGCCGGGCTGACAGGGGTGATAGGGGATACGCAGTATTTT.

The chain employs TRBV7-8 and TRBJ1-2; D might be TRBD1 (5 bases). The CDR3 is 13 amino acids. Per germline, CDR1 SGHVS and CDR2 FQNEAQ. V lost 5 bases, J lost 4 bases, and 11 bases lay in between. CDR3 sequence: CASSRTGGYGYTF. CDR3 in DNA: TGTGCCAGCAGCCGCACGGGGGGCTATGGCTACACCTTC.